The following is a T cell receptor beta chain sequence with its context. Its matching antigen is unknown. Expressed TCRB transcripts were sequenced because the entire RNA isolate underwent reverse transcription. Data came from immunoSEQ multiplex PCR; TCRdb stores just in-frame clones and leaves some out. Altogether 130,000 to 150,000 clones are present, roughly 7.2% being singletons, with the ten largest covering about 1.3%. Via the markers CD45RO/CCR7/CD25/CD127/CD95/CD27, stem cell-like memory, regulatory, central memory and naive CD4+ cells were sorted. These data originate in a study of beta chain features in type 1 diabetes. Study-wide background: All samples together contributed 100 million to 120 million sorted cells for examination. Study findings and constraints: Within patients, naive, central memory and Treg TCRB repertoires seemed more similar than within healthy donors. Cells with high TCR expression could be over-represented by cDNA sequencing.

CDR1 MNHNS and CDR2 SASEGT come from the germline V gene. Unmatched junction bases numbered 8, after V lost 4 bases and J lost 4 bases. This CDR3 region has 15 residues. V is TRBV6-1 and J is TRBJ1-2, with TRBD1 matching over 8 bases. The TCR was taken from a woman aged 25 to 39 in good health. The sequenced sample consisted of central memory CD4+ T cells from blood. The CDR3 here is CASSAPRQGFYGYTF. CDR3 DNA: TGTGCCAGCAGTGCCCCAAGACAGGGGTTCTATGGCTACACCTTC.